One and the same sample provided the 12 T cell receptor beta chains below, sequenced in a study of blood T cells in healthy people across ages. Primers used in a second PCR of about 6 to 11 cycles were a sample-barcoded 5' primer and a J-beta primer mix. MiXCR, applied by TCRdb to the 5' RACE reads, yields one record per CDR3 protein. The sample has a few hundred thousand distinct CDR3 sequences, more than 45% seen once. Specimen: blood. Receptors originate from a man between 60 and 75 years old in good health.

J is TRBJ1-4 and V is TRBV2; D is uncertain. V gave up 8 bases and J gave up 6 bases, with 19 bases separating them. CDR1 is SNHLY and CDR2 is FYNNEI in the germline V gene. The CDR3 is 15 amino acids. CDR3 in amino acids: CASSEDLEGYEKLFF. The CDR3, as DNA: TGTGCCAGCTCTGAAGACCTCGAAGGTTATGAAAAACTGTTTTTT.

This chain uses TRBV20-1 with TRBJ2-7; 9 nucleotides agree with TRBD1. The tail of the sequence fits TRBJ2-5 better, so the J call may be wrong. There are 14 residues in the CDR3. From germline, CDR1 is DFQATT and CDR2 SNEGSKA (reference sequence). CDR3 bases: TGCAGTGCTCCTGGGACAGGGATAGGAGAGACCCAGTACTTC. Encoded protein: CSAPGTGIGETQYF.

This clonotype was seen repeatedly, ten times or more. V gene TRBV29-1 combines with J gene TRBJ2-1; D gene uncertain. The CDR3 totals 14 residues. Looked up from germline, CDR1 is SQVTM and CDR2 is ANQGSEA. Trimming left V 3 bases short and J 0 bases short, with 9 bases between. CDR3 protein: CSVDSETSYNEQFF. The CDR3 DNA reads as TGCAGCGTTGATTCTGAAACCTCCTACAATGAGCAGTTCTTC.

As for this clonotype: One end of the junction fails to match germline, which may point to a read error. CDR3 region: CGALIRLAGSTDTQYF. The CDR3 DNA sequence: TGCGGTGCCCTTATACGGCTAGCGGGGAGCACAGATACGCAGTATTTT. The chain uses TRBV20-1 and TRBJ2-3, with 9 nucleotides matching TRBD2. The CDR3 sequence is 16 residues long. The germline V gene encodes CDR1 DFQATT and CDR2 SNEGSKA (reference sequence).

Only a few counts were recorded for this clonotype. V gene TRBV20-1 combines with J gene TRBJ2-4; 7 bases are shared with TRBD1. The CDR3 covers 15 residues. The germline V gene encodes CDR1 DFQATT and CDR2 SNEGSKA (reference sequence). Trimming cost V 5 bases and J 1 base; bases outside gene matches: 8. CDR3 amino acids: CSAPGTAGAKNIQYF. In DNA form, the CDR3 reads TGCAGTGCTCCCGGGACAGCAGGGGCCAAAAACATTCAGTACTTC.

To note about this clonotype: The junction and the germline gene differ at one end; a read error may be behind it. The rearrangement uses TRBV18 and TRBJ2-4, with D perhaps matching TRBD1 (5 bases). This CDR3 is built from 13 residues. Looked up from germline, CDR1 is KGHSH and CDR2 is LQKENI. CDR3 sequence reads: CASAPLTENIQYF. The CDR3 region has the DNA TGTGCCAGCGCACCGTTGACAGAAAACATTCAGTACTTC.

This clonotype was seen a few times. The rearrangement uses TRBV11-2 and TRBJ1-2, with TRBD1 matching over 7 bases. The CDR3 spans 14 residues. Germline V CDR1 and CDR2: SGHAT, FQNNGV. V lost 6 bases, J lost 3 bases, and 7 bases stayed unmatched. CDR3 sequence: CASSEQGTHYGYTF. The CDR3 DNA sequence: TGTGCCAGCAGTGAACAGGGGACGCACTATGGCTACACCTTC.

The genes are TRBV6-2 or TRBV6-3 and TRBJ2-2; 12 bases map to TRBD2. Germline CDR1 and CDR2: MNHEY and SVGEGT. Trimming took 4 bases from V and 5 from J; bases not matched to a gene: 11. The CDR3 has 18 residues. CDR3 bases: TGTGCCAGCAGTTCCGACGCTCCTAGCGGGAGGGGTACCGGGGAGCTGTTTTTT. Translation: CASSSDAPSGRGTGELFF.

This clonotype was recorded a few times. The chain recombines TRBV20-1 with TRBJ1-2, with D possibly matching TRBD1 (5 bases). Germline CDR1 is DFQATT and CDR2 is SNEGSKA (reference sequence). The CDR3 has 17 amino acids. The V end lost 0 bases, the J end lost 8 bases, and 25 bases lay between the germline ends. DNA of the CDR3: TGCAGTGCTAGAGATCGAGGGTTTGGGGGGGAGCTGGGGGGCTACACCTTC. Translated: CSARDRGFGGELGGYTF.

The chain couples TRBV6-5 to TRBJ2-1; 12 bases align to TRBD2. The CDR3 is 16 residues long. With V trimmed by 6 bases and J by 0 bases, 3 bases remained unmatched. Germline V gene lookup returns CDR1 MNHEY and CDR2 SVGAGI. Here the CDR3 DNA reads TGTGCCAGCAGCGAGGGACTAGCGGGCTCCTACAATGAGCAGTTCTTC. It encodes CASSEGLAGSYNEQFF.

The DNA for the CDR3 is TGTGCCAGCAGCCCTCCCACCCGGGAGAACACCAAAAACATTCAGTACTTC. Its protein product is CASSPPTRENTKNIQYF. This chain joins TRBV7-9 and TRBJ2-4; the D gene is possibly TRBD2 (6 bases). Germline V gene lookup returns CDR1 SEHNR and CDR2 FQNEAQ (reference sequence). The CDR3 spans 17 residues. Trimming removed 5 bases at V and 2 bases at J, with 19 bases between.

The chain joins TRBV4-2 to TRBJ1-1; D remains unclear. Germline V gives CDR1 LGHNA, CDR2 YNFKEQ. This CDR3 region has 18 residues. Trimming stripped 0 bases from V and 1 base from J, with 18 bases between. CDR3 sequence reads: CASSQDPPSRLTNTEAFF. Written as DNA, the CDR3 is TGTGCCAGCAGCCAAGATCCCCCCTCCCGGCTTACGAACACTGAAGCTTTCTTT.